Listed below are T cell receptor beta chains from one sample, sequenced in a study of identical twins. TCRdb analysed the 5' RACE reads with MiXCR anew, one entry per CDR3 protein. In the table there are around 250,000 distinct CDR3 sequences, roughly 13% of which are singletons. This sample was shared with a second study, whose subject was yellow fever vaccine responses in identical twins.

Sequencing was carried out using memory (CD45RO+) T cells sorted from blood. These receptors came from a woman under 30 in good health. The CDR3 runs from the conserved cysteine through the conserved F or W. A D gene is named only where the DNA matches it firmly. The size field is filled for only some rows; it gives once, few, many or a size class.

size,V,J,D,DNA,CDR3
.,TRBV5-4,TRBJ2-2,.,TGTGCCAGCAGCTTGGCACTAGGGACCGGGGAGCTGTTTTTT,CASSLALGTGELFF
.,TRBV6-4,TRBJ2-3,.,TGTGCCAGCAGCGACGGTAGGAAGGCAGATACGCAGTATTTT,CASSDGRKADTQYF
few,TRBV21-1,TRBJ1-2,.,TGTGCCAGCACCAAAGTGGGGACAGGCTTAAACTACTATGGCTACACCTTC,CASTKVGTGLNYYGYTF
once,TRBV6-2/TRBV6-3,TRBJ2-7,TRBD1,TGTTCCAGCAGTTACTCGACAGGGGGCTACGAGCAGTACTTC,CSSSYSTGGYEQYF
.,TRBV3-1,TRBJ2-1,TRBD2,TGTGCCAGCAGCCCCTTGTATGGCCTAGCGGGAGGACCCTCCTACAATGAGCAGTTCTTC,CASSPLYGLAGGPSYNEQFF
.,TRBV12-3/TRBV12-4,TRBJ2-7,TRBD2,TGTGCCAGCAGAACATCCGGGACTAGCGGGAGTGGCGAGCAGTACTTC,CASRTSGTSGSGEQYF
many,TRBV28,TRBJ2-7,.,TGTGCCAGCAGGTACCAGGGCGTTAATACCTACGAGCAGTACTTC,CASRYQGVNTYEQYF
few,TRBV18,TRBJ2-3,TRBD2,TGTGCCAGCTCACCAAAGCGGGGAGGCACAGATACGCAGTATTTT,CASSPKRGGTDTQYF
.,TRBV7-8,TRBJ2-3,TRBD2,TGTGCCAGCAGCTCCCTCCGGGGTAGCGGGAGCGCAGATACGCAGTATTTT,CASSSLRGSGSADTQYF
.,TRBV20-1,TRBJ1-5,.,TGCAGTGCTAGCCAGGGTAATCAGCCCCAGCATTTT,CSASQGNQPQHF
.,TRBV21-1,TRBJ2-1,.,TGTGCCAGCAGCATTTCTGTGTTCTACAATGAGCAGTTCTTC,CASSISVFYNEQFF
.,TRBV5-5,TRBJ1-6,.,TGTGCCAGCAGCAGGAGCGGGGTCGGTGATCCCCTCCACTTT,CASSRSGVGDPLHF
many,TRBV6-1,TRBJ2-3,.,TGTGCCAGCAACCCCAAAGGGGGGATTGGAGATACGCAGTATTTT,CASNPKGGIGDTQYF
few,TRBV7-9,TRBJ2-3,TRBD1,TGTGCCAGCAGCTTAAGGGACAGCTCCTATACGCAGTATTTT,CASSLRDSSYTQYF
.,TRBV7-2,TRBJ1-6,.,TGTGCCAGCAGCTCTCCGGCGGGACTTAATTCACCCCTCCACTTT,CASSSPAGLNSPLHF
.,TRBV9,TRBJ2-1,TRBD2,TGTGCCAGCAGCGTAGAGGTTAGCGGGTGCAATGAGCAGTTCTTC,CASSVEVSGCNEQFF
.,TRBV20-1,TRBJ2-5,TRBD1,TGCAGTGCTGGAAGGACAGGGGGCTTTTTAGAGACCCAGTACTTC,CSAGRTGGFLETQYF